This TCR beta chain came from a study of blood T cell repertoires in COVID-19. In the study overall: Collection of acute and convalescent COVID-19 samples took place in the United States, Italy and Spain. From T cells, B-cell-depleted T cells, or PBMCs came the material, which was cDNA or gDNA.

This clone was counted a single time. Trimming cost V 3 bases and J 10 bases, with 16 bases left between them. The CDR3 runs to 14 residues. The germline gives CDR1 SNHLY, CDR2 FYNNEI. In the original workflow: Nucleated cell number was recorded as an estimate derived from reference gene primer amplification. Using immunoSEQ multiplex PCR, the repertoire was profiled, and TCRdb retains in-frame clones only, with some absent. V and J calls plus clone size are reproduced from that table; the DNA served to infer D and trimming. The repertoire holds approximately 45,000 clones, approximately 87% seen once, with roughly 3.7% in the top ten. In Seattle, patients joined the study during active infection and were tracked longitudinally.

Sample: peripheral blood. This clonotype was obtained from a man in his forties or fifties with COVID-19, enrolled during active disease. This chain joins TRBV2 and TRBJ2-1, with a weak D call TRBD2 (6 bases). CDR3 in amino acids: CASSDLPGGREQFF. DNA of the CDR3: TGTGCCAGCAGTGACCTTCCCGGGGGAAGGGAGCAGTTCTTC. Complete variable domain (other parts from reference TRBV2 and TRBJ2-1): EPEVTQTPSHQVTQMGQEVILRCVPISNHLYFYWYRQILGQKVEFLVSFYNNEISEKSEIFDDQFSVERPDGSNFTLKIRSTKLEDSAMYFCASSDLPGGREQFFGPGTRLTVL.